One sample yielded the 20 T cell receptor beta chains listed below, sequenced in a study of identical twins. TCRdb re-called the 5' RACE reads with MiXCR, one entry per CDR3 protein. The data hold about 260,000 distinct CDR3 sequences, with 5.5% to 7% observed a single time. The same data also contributed to another study, on yellow fever vaccine responses in identical twins.

The specimen was memory (CD45RO+) T cells sorted from blood. These TCRs come from a woman in her late teens or twenties in good health.

This clonotype was picked up many times. The chain employs TRBV11-2 and TRBJ2-4; possibly TRBD1 or TRBD2 for D (5 bases each). This CDR3 is 17 amino acids long. Germline V gene sequence: CDR1 SGHAT, CDR2 FQNNGV. Trimming took off 0 bases at V and 0 bases at J, with 12 bases between the two ends. CDR3 DNA: TGTGCCAGCAGCTTAGAAGGGACGTACTTAGCCAAAAACATTCAGTACTTC. Translated: CASSLEGTYLAKNIQYF.

This clonotype was detected a few times. The chain couples TRBV10-2 to TRBJ2-3; D not certain. The germline V gene encodes CDR1 WSHSY and CDR2 SAAADI. Trimming left V 3 bases short and J 2 bases short, with 9 bases between. The CDR3 runs to 14 residues. In DNA, the CDR3 is TGCGCCAGCAGTGATGTAGCAAACACAGATACGCAGTATTTT. Its translation: CASSDVANTDTQYF.

Only a few counts were recorded for this clonotype. DNA for the CDR3: TGTGCCATCGGGAGGGTTGACTATGGCTACACCTTC. Amino acids: CAIGRVDYGYTF. J is TRBJ1-2 and V is TRBV10-3; D not certain. The CDR3 extends over 12 amino acids. Trimming removed 8 bases at V and 3 bases at J, with 10 bases between. CDR1 and CDR2 (germline): ENHRY, SYGVKD.

This chain links TRBV6-1 with TRBJ2-7, with D perhaps assigned TRBD1 or TRBD2 (7 bases each). CDR3 length: 14 residues. Trimming took 4 bases from V and 5 from J, leaving 15 bases between them. Germline V CDR1 and CDR2: MNHNS, SASEGT. CDR3 sequence: CASSVGRGGNEQYV. CDR3 sequence (DNA): TGTGCCAGCAGTGTTGGCAGGGGGGGAAACGAGCAGTACGTC.

This clonotype was picked up a small number of times. The CDR3 nucleotides read TGTGCCAGCACCCGGACAGGCCTAGGTGATTCACCCCTCCACTTT. This translates into CASTRTGLGDSPLHF. The chain employs TRBV6-5 and TRBJ1-6; 7 positions agree with TRBD1. The CDR3 length is 15 residues. V trimming: 7 bases; J trimming: 8 bases; junction bases outside the gene matches: 11. Germline lookup yields CDR1 MNHEY and CDR2 SVGAGI.

This clonotype was seen a handful of times. The chain uses TRBV28 and TRBJ2-1; no reliable D call. V lost 5 bases and J lost 7, with 15 bases in between. The length of the CDR3 is 14 residues. Germline V gene lookup returns CDR1 MDHEN and CDR2 SYDVKM. The CDR3: CASSPGLPRNEQFF. In nucleotides, the CDR3 is TGTGCCAGCAGTCCTGGTCTCCCCCGAAATGAGCAGTTCTTC.

This clonotype was observed a few times. The chain is built from TRBV6-6 and TRBJ2-2; D not certain. Germline V lookup: CDR1 MNHNY, CDR2 SVGAGI (reference sequence). V dropped 6 bases and J dropped 10 bases, with 9 bases sitting between them. The CDR3 loop spans 11 amino acids. The CDR3 protein is CASSPSKELFF. As DNA, the CDR3 is TGTGCCAGCAGCCCCTCGAAGGAGCTGTTTTTT.

This clonotype occurred a few times. The chain links TRBV10-3 to TRBJ1-1, with 8 bases identical to TRBD1. CDR1 is ENHRY, CDR2 SYGVKD, per germline. The CDR3 covers 13 residues. The V and J ends lost 5 bases and 3 bases, in that order; junction bases with no gene match: 2. CDR3 nucleotide sequence: TGTGCCATCAGTTCGGACAGGGACACTGAAGCTTTCTTT. Its protein is CAISSDRDTEAFF.

The J gene is TRBJ2-5, the V gene TRBV29-1, with D uncertain. This CDR3 is 13 amino acids long. V dropped 4 bases and J dropped 4 bases, with 13 bases sitting between them. Germline V CDR1 and CDR2: SQVTM, ANQGSEA. CDR3 in amino acids: CSVVVSSRETQYF. The CDR3 DNA sequence: TGCAGCGTTGTCGTTTCTAGTCGAGAGACCCAGTACTTC.

This clonotype was picked up one time. The rearrangement links TRBV10-1 to TRBJ2-3, with TRBD1 as a possible D gene (5 bases). Germline CDR1 is WNHNN and CDR2 is SYGVQD (reference sequence). The CDR3 consists of 16 residues. Between the trimmed V and J ends, which lost 4 bases and 4 bases, there was a span of 18 bases. The CDR3 is CASSGGQGHHPDTQYF. CDR3 bases: TGCGCCAGCAGTGGAGGTCAGGGCCATCACCCAGATACGCAGTATTTT.

The chain combines TRBV5-1 with TRBJ2-6; 10 nucleotides agree with TRBD1. Trimming cost V 6 bases and J 0 bases; bases outside gene matches: 6. The germline V gene encodes CDR1 SGHRS and CDR2 YFSETQ. The CDR3 is 17 amino acids. The CDR3 region has the DNA TGCGCCAGCACGACGACAGGGGGCAGCTCTGGGGCCAACGTCCTGACTTTC. Amino acids: CASTTTGGSSGANVLTF.

This clonotype was seen repeatedly, ten times or more. The chain recombines TRBV5-5 with TRBJ2-5; 7 nucleotides line up with TRBD2. After removal of 0 bases from V and 2 bases from J, the junction contained 10 bases not matched to a gene. The CDR3 spans 17 residues. From germline, CDR1 is SGHKS and CDR2 YYEKEE (reference sequence). The CDR3 bases are TGTGCCAGCAGCTTGGCCGGGTCGGGAGGCCCACAAGAGACCCAGTACTTC. This encodes CASSLAGSGGPQETQYF. The whole variable domain, filled in from reference TRBV5-5 and TRBJ2-5, reads DAGVTQSPTHLIKTRGQQVTLRCSPISGHKSVSWYQQVLGQGPQFIFQYYEKEERGRGNFPDRFSARQFPNYSSELNVNALLLGDSALYLCASSLAGSGGPQETQYFGPGTRLLVL.

This clonotype was observed a handful of times. This chain joins TRBV28 and TRBJ2-7; D gene ambiguous. Deletions cut 2 bases from V and 3 bases from J, with 11 bases between. The CDR3 sequence is 14 residues long. Per germline, CDR1 MDHEN and CDR2 SYDVKM. Here the CDR3 reads CASSLPPGRYEQYF. CDR3 nucleotides: TGTGCCAGCAGTTTACCCCCCGGACGCTACGAGCAGTACTTC.

There are many counts of this clonotype. The genes are TRBV7-6 and TRBJ2-5, with TRBD2 matching 9 bases. Trimming removed 5 bases from V and 5 bases from J; junction bases left unmatched: 9. The CDR3 extends over 15 amino acids. Germline loops: CDR1 SGHVS, CDR2 FNYEAQ. Written as DNA, the CDR3 is TGTGCCAGCAGCCGTTGGACTAGCGCTATGGAGACCCAGTACTTC. It is translated as CASSRWTSAMETQYF.

Many counts were recorded for this clonotype. The chain employs TRBV5-1 and TRBJ2-5; D is unresolved. Germline V gene data show CDR1 as SGHRS and CDR2 as YFSETQ. Trimming removed 0 bases from V and 1 base from J, with 7 bases in between. This CDR3 spans 14 amino acids. The CDR3 reads CASSLGTPQETQYF. The CDR3, as DNA: TGCGCCAGCAGCTTGGGGACGCCCCAAGAGACCCAGTACTTC.

This clonotype was picked up many times. This chain joins TRBV11-2 and TRBJ2-2, with D uncertain. The CDR3 has 16 amino acids. CDR1 SGHAT and CDR2 FQNNGV come from the germline V gene. V was shortened by 0 bases and J by 0 bases, with 8 bases between the two germline ends. This CDR3 reads CASSLESSTNTGELFF. DNA of the CDR3: TGTGCCAGCAGCTTAGAGTCCAGTACGAACACCGGGGAGCTGTTTTTT.

This clonotype was counted only a few times. The chain couples TRBV6-1 to TRBJ2-7; 7 bases agree with TRBD1. This CDR3 spans 15 amino acids. Germline CDR1 reads MNHNS; CDR2 reads SASEGT. With V trimmed by 7 bases and J by 5 bases, 14 bases remained unmatched. The CDR3 region has the DNA TGTGCCAGCAACACAGGGGCAGGATCGCAGGACGAGCAGTACTTC. As protein: CASNTGAGSQDEQYF.

The rearrangement joins TRBV12-3 or TRBV12-4 to TRBJ1-4; D not resolved. The CDR3 has 13 residues. V was pared by 6 bases and J by 7 bases, with 12 bases between. The CDR3, as DNA: TGTGCCAGCAGGGGATCAGGCCTTGAAAAACTGTTTTTT. The encoded protein is CASRGSGLEKLFF.

This clonotype appeared a few times. The chain joins TRBV10-3 to TRBJ1-1; a possible D gene is TRBD1 (6 bases). Germline assignment: CDR1 ENHRY and CDR2 SYGVKD. Trimming stripped 3 bases from V and 0 bases from J, with 11 bases between. CDR3 length: 15 residues. The CDR3 here is CAISEAGALNTEAFF. The CDR3 DNA reads TGTGCCATCAGTGAAGCAGGGGCCCTGAACACTGAAGCTTTCTTT.

This clonotype was detected ten times or more. The chain carries TRBV6-2 or TRBV6-3 and TRBJ2-1, with no clear D. V lost 2 bases, J lost 4 bases, and 12 bases lay in between. The CDR3 is made up of 15 amino acids. CDR1 and CDR2 from the germline V gene are MNHEY and SVGEGT. This CDR3 reads CASSYGTNRYNEQFF. The CDR3 DNA sequence: TGTGCCAGCAGTTACGGAACTAATCGTTACAATGAGCAGTTCTTC.